These 11 T cell receptor beta chains were sequenced from one sample in a study of T cells of healthy individuals. Via MiXCR, TCRdb re-called the 5' RACE reads, giving one row per CDR3 protein. The sample has about 100,000 distinct CDR3 sequences, approximately 18% seen once. Every receptor here comes from a human donor in good health.

This clonotype occurred a few times. This chain uses TRBV12-3 or TRBV12-4 with TRBJ2-2, with 8 nucleotides matching TRBD2. The length of the CDR3 is 14 residues. J lost 1 base, V lost 8 bases, and 3 bases had no gene match. The CDR3 protein is CASGAGENTGELFF. Here the CDR3 DNA reads TGTGCCAGCGGAGCGGGGGAGAACACCGGGGAGCTGTTTTTT.

The V call is TRBV5-5, the J call TRBJ2-6, with 8 bases aligning to TRBD1. CDR3 length: 18 residues. V was pared by 1 base and J by 0 bases, with 6 bases of the junction left unmatched. CDR1 SGHKS and CDR2 YYEKEE come from the germline V gene (reference sequence). CDR3: CASSLWAGGPSGANVLTF. CDR3 nucleotides: TGTGCCAGCAGCTTGTGGGCAGGGGGCCCCTCTGGGGCCAACGTCCTGACTTTC.

This clonotype came up a few times. The chain's CDR3 is CASSSGGRENTEAFF. The CDR3 nucleotides are TGCGCCAGCAGTTCAGGGGGTCGGGAGAACACTGAAGCTTTCTTT. This chain joins TRBV5-1 and TRBJ1-1; TRBD1 matches at 7 bases. Germline lookup yields CDR1 SGHRS and CDR2 YFSETQ. There are 15 residues in the CDR3. V was pared by 5 bases and J by 1 base, with 8 bases of the junction left unmatched.

The J gene is TRBJ2-7, the V gene TRBV2, with 10 nucleotides matching TRBD2. With 7 bases clipped from V and 2 bases from J, the junction kept 5 bases outside the gene matches. Per the germline V gene, CDR1 is SNHLY and CDR2 is FYNNEI. This CDR3 spans 14 amino acids. The CDR3 here is CASTILAGPYEQYF. CDR3 nucleotides: TGTGCCAGCACCATACTAGCGGGGCCCTACGAGCAGTACTTC.

At least ten counts were recorded for this clonotype. This chain links TRBV2 with TRBJ1-2; D is ambiguous. Trimming left V 5 bases short and J 2 bases short, with 9 bases between. CDR1 is SNHLY and CDR2 is FYNNEI in the germline V gene. The CDR3 is 13 amino acids. CDR3 amino acids: CASSTDNNYGYTF. The DNA for the CDR3 is TGTGCCAGCAGTACCGACAACAACTATGGCTACACCTTC.

This clonotype came up a few times. J is TRBJ2-5 and V is TRBV4-3, with a weak D call TRBD2 (6 bases). Germline CDR1 is LGHNA and CDR2 is YSLEER. This CDR3 is 15 amino acids long. V was pared by 0 bases and J by 1 base, with 9 bases between. The CDR3 loop is CASSQDRGTQETQYF. DNA for the CDR3: TGCGCCAGCAGCCAAGATCGCGGGACCCAAGAGACCCAGTACTTC.

The rearrangement links TRBV7-2 to TRBJ2-3, with 9 positions matching TRBD2. The germline V gene has CDR1 SGHTA and CDR2 FQGNSA. The CDR3 has 15 residues. Germline trimming cut 5 bases from V and 3 bases from J; bases unmatched to any gene: 6. The CDR3 DNA reads TGTGCCAGCAGCATGCGGGGGGGCAAAACAGATACGCAGTATTTT. As protein: CASSMRGGKTDTQYF.

This clonotype occurred a few times. The J gene is TRBJ2-1, the V gene TRBV28; 10 bases map to TRBD1. The CDR3 sequence is 16 residues long. Trimming removed 3 bases from V and 5 bases from J; junction bases left unmatched: 7. Germline V gene sequence: CDR1 MDHEN, CDR2 SYDVKM. CDR3 loop: CASSLGPGTGDNEQFF. CDR3 DNA sequence: TGTGCCAGCAGTTTGGGACCCGGGACAGGGGACAATGAGCAGTTCTTC.

Many counts were recorded for this clonotype. The chain links TRBV29-1 to TRBJ2-3; 7 bases map to TRBD2. The CDR3 is 16 amino acids. Trimming cost V 1 base and J 3 bases; bases outside gene matches: 10. CDR1 and CDR2 (germline): SQVTM, ANQGSEA. The CDR3: CSVEARGRAPTDTQYF. Here the CDR3 DNA reads TGCAGCGTTGAAGCACGAGGGAGGGCCCCAACAGATACGCAGTATTTT.

In this sample, this clonotype turned up a few times. The V and J genes are TRBV7-9 and TRBJ1-1; D is ambiguous. CDR3 length: 12 amino acids. The V end was cut by 5 bases, the J end by 7 bases, with 11 bases between. Germline V lookup: CDR1 SEHNR, CDR2 FQNEAQ (reference sequence). In DNA form, the CDR3 reads TGTGCCAGCAGCCCAAACGGGGTTGAAGCTTTCTTT. Its protein product is CASSPNGVEAFF.

The chain couples TRBV5-1 to TRBJ2-3; TRBD1 matches at 9 bases. The CDR3 contains 17 residues. The germline CDR1 and CDR2 sequences are SGHRS and YFSETQ. Trimming took 4 bases from V and 3 from J; bases not matched to a gene: 12. This CDR3 reads CASSDYFGTGRTDTQYF. CDR3 nucleotide sequence: TGCGCCAGCAGCGATTATTTCGGGACAGGGCGGACAGATACGCAGTATTTT.